A single sample gave rise to the 26 T cell receptor beta chains below, sequenced in a study of blood T cell repertoires in COVID-19. The protocol was immunoSEQ multiplex PCR, while the TCRdb copy is restricted to in-frame clones and leaves out a portion. The repertoire includes 200,000 to 300,000 clones, roughly 90% of them detected once, and about 0.74% sits in the top ten. The sample taken for sequencing was peripheral blood. These TCRs come from a woman in her 30s with acute or convalescent COVID-19.

The CDR3 nucleotides read TGTGCCAGCAGCCTCCGGGACAGCAGCTACGAGCAGTACTTC. Translating it yields CASSLRDSSYEQYF. The V gene is TRBV7-6, the J gene TRBJ2-7; 7 nucleotides align to TRBD1. Germline CDR1 SGHVS, CDR2 FNYEAQ. The CDR3 spans 14 residues. The V gene end was trimmed by 5 bases and the J gene end by 3 bases; junction bases not matched to a gene: 7.

The rearrangement links TRBV4-3 to TRBJ1-1; TRBD1 matches at 8 bases. V shed 0 bases, J shed 5 bases, and the junction held 5 bases outside the gene matches. The germline V gene encodes CDR1 LGHNA and CDR2 YSLEER. This CDR3 region has 15 residues. CDR3 sequence reads: CASSQDAQGATEAFF. In nucleotides, the CDR3 is TGCGCCAGCAGCCAAGATGCCCAGGGGGCGACTGAAGCTTTCTTT.

CDR3 DNA sequence: TGTGCCAGCAGCCCGTATAAGGGACTAGCGGGGGACGAGCAGTACTTC. Protein product: CASSPYKGLAGDEQYF. V usage is TRBV14 and J usage is TRBJ2-7, with 14 bases fitting TRBD2. V was pared by 4 bases and J by 5 bases, with 7 bases of the junction left unmatched. CDR3 size: 16 residues. CDR1 SGHDN and CDR2 FVKESK come from the germline V gene.

The chain uses TRBV5-1 and TRBJ1-4; maybe TRBD1 (5 bases). V lost 1 base and J lost 2, with 12 bases in between. CDR3 length: 16 residues. Germline V gene sequence: CDR1 SGHRS, CDR2 YFSETQ. CDR3 sequence reads: CASSLRQKSTNEKLFF. CDR3 nucleotide sequence: TGCGCCAGCAGCTTGAGACAGAAATCCACTAATGAAAAACTGTTTTTT.

The rearrangement uses TRBV6-5 and TRBJ2-7; 10 positions match TRBD1. In germline, CDR1 is MNHEY, CDR2 SVGAGI. CDR3 size: 15 residues. V was pared by 6 bases and J by 1 base, with 6 bases of the junction left unmatched. Written as DNA, the CDR3 is TGTGCCAGCAGGGCCGGGACAGGGGCTTCCTACGAGCAGTACTTC. This sequence encodes CASRAGTGASYEQYF.

This CDR3 is CASSIGLARTDTQYF. The CDR3 DNA is TGTGCCAGTAGTATTGGACTAGCTCGCACAGATACGCAGTATTTT. The rearrangement uses TRBV19 and TRBJ2-3; TRBD2 agrees at 8 bases. The CDR3 covers 15 residues. J was trimmed by 1 base and V by 3 bases; bases with no gene match: 3. Per germline, CDR1 LNHDA and CDR2 SQIVND (reference sequence).

The J gene is TRBJ1-4, the V gene TRBV7-2, with TRBD1 identical over 8 bases. The CDR3 length is 15 residues. Trimming removed 4 bases from V and 5 bases from J; junction bases left unmatched: 6. The germline CDR1 and CDR2 sequences are SGHTA and FQGNSA. The CDR3 spells CASSSGGWGNEKLFF. Written as DNA, the CDR3 is TGTGCCAGCAGCTCAGGGGGCTGGGGAAATGAAAAACTGTTTTTT.

The rearrangement joins TRBV7-2 to TRBJ2-1; no firm D call. The V gene lost 3 bases and the J gene lost 2 bases, with 5 bases spanning the gap. CDR1 and CDR2 (germline): SGHTA, FQGNSA. The CDR3 is 13 residues long. The CDR3 loop is CASSFDTYNEQFF. For the CDR3, the DNA is TGTGCCAGCAGCTTCGACACCTACAATGAGCAGTTCTTC.

This clone was seen a single time. Additional DNA sequences in this sample encode the identical CDR3. The chain links TRBV19 to TRBJ2-7, with 7 bases aligning to TRBD1. CDR1 is LNHDA, CDR2 SQIVND, per germline (reference sequence). This CDR3 contains 14 residues. V shed 6 bases and J 0 bases; nucleotides not matched to a gene: 5. This chain's CDR3 is CASRARQGSYEQYF. As DNA, the CDR3 is TGTGCCAGTAGAGCTCGACAGGGCTCCTACGAGCAGTACTTC.

The sample holds one count of this clone. The V call is TRBV5-1, the J call TRBJ1-6; 9 bases are shared with TRBD1. This CDR3 spans 15 amino acids. CDR1 is SGHRS and CDR2 is YFSETQ in the germline V gene. V lost 0 bases, J lost 8 bases, and 3 bases stayed unmatched. The CDR3 sequence: CASSLGDRADSPLHF. DNA of the CDR3: TGCGCCAGCAGCTTGGGGGACAGGGCAGATTCACCCCTCCACTTT.

This clone occurred once. The same CDR3 is also encoded by other DNA sequences in this sample. This chain joins TRBV19 and TRBJ1-1; the D gene is possibly TRBD1 (5 bases). Trimming shortened V by 3 bases and J by 3 bases, and 11 bases separated the two germline ends. Germline V gene sequence: CDR1 LNHDA, CDR2 SQIVND (reference sequence). CDR3 length: 14 amino acids. The CDR3 reads CASSIPGRDTEAFF. In DNA form, the CDR3 reads TGTGCCAGTAGTATCCCGGGCAGGGACACTGAAGCTTTCTTT.

The chain couples TRBV7-8 to TRBJ2-7; TRBD2 agrees at 14 bases. From germline, CDR1 is SGHVS and CDR2 FQNEAQ. The CDR3 length is 15 residues. V trimming: 6 bases; J trimming: 3 bases; junction bases outside the gene matches: 4. The CDR3 coding sequence is TGTGCCAGCAGATCGGGACTAGCGGGAGACTACGAGCAGTACTTC. This translates into CASRSGLAGDYEQYF.

The chain links TRBV24-1 to TRBJ2-1; 7 bases are shared with TRBD2. V lost 11 bases and J lost 3; bases outside the gene matches: 12. CDR1 KGHDR and CDR2 SFDVKD come from the germline V gene. This CDR3 spans 15 amino acids. The CDR3 here is CAISESGMHYNEQFF. In nucleotides, the CDR3 is TGTGCCATCAGCGAGAGCGGGATGCACTACAATGAGCAGTTCTTC.

This clone was counted between two and nine times. This chain uses TRBV2 with TRBJ2-4; 11 bases agree with TRBD2. Trimming took 6 bases from V and 6 from J; bases not matched to a gene: 7. CDR1 and CDR2 (germline): SNHLY, FYNNEI. This CDR3 region has 15 residues. The chain's CDR3 is CASSISGTSGNIQYF. The DNA for the CDR3 is TGTGCCAGCAGCATCTCCGGGACTAGCGGAAACATTCAGTACTTC.

This sequence joins TRBV3-1 (or the pseudogene TRBV3-2) and TRBJ2-7, with 7 bases fitting TRBD2. V lost 0 bases to trimming and J lost 6 bases; unmatched junction nucleotides: 5. The germline CDR1 and CDR2 sequences are LGHDT and YNNKEL (reference sequence). This CDR3 spans 14 amino acids. The DNA for the CDR3 is TGTGCCAGCAGCCAAGACTCGGGGGGAGCCGAGCAGTACTTC. Protein: CASSQDSGGAEQYF.

The chain combines TRBV6-6 with TRBJ2-3; 7 nucleotides agree with TRBD2. CDR1 and CDR2 (germline): MNHNY, SVGAGI (reference sequence). J lost 1 base, V lost 4 bases, and 5 bases had no gene match. This CDR3 region has 15 residues. Here the CDR3 DNA reads TGTGCCAGCAGTTTAATGGCGGGAGGCACAGATACGCAGTATTTT. Translated, it gives CASSLMAGGTDTQYF.

This chain joins TRBV6-5 and TRBJ2-5, with a tentative D call TRBD1 (6 bases). V was clipped by 10 bases and J by 1 base, with 13 bases between them. CDR3 size: 13 residues. The germline gives CDR1 MNHEY, CDR2 SVGAGI. CDR3 amino acids: CAMRKQGQETQYF. DNA of the CDR3: TGTGCCATGCGAAAACAGGGCCAAGAGACCCAGTACTTC.

The chain uses TRBV14 and TRBJ2-6; D is uncertain. The CDR3 spans 14 residues. Per the germline V gene, CDR1 is SGHDN and CDR2 is FVKESK. With 3 bases removed from V and 0 bases from J, the gap between germline ends came to 3 bases. CDR3 protein: CASSQSSGANVLTF. CDR3 nucleotides: TGTGCCAGCAGCCAGAGCTCTGGGGCCAACGTCCTGACTTTC.

The chain joins TRBV6-2 or TRBV6-3 to TRBJ2-1; D remains unclear. Germline-derived CDR1 and CDR2 are MNHEY and SVGEGT. V lost 6 bases to trimming and J lost 15 bases, with 15 bases between them. The CDR3 sequence is 11 residues long. The CDR3 bases are TGTGCCAGCAGCATACTCGGAGTCCTGTTCTTC. Translated: CASSILGVLFF.

This rearrangement joins TRBV30 to TRBJ1-2; 9 bases are a match to TRBD1. Germline assignment: CDR1 GTSNPN and CDR2 SVGIG (reference sequence). CDR3 size: 14 residues. V dropped 3 bases and J dropped 2; count of bases not matched to a gene: 4. The CDR3 sequence is CAWRGGQGNYGYTF. In DNA, the CDR3 is TGTGCCTGGAGGGGGGGACAGGGCAACTATGGCTACACCTTC.

V gene TRBV7-9 combines with J gene TRBJ1-1; D is unresolved. V lost 1 base to trimming and J lost 5 bases, with 14 bases between them. Germline CDR1 reads SEHNR; CDR2 reads FQNEAQ (reference sequence). The CDR3 is 15 residues long. The CDR3 DNA follows: TGTGCCAGCAGCTTAGGTATAGGAGGATTGACTGAAGCTTTCTTT. Amino acid sequence: CASSLGIGGLTEAFF.

This chain connects TRBV7-9 to TRBJ2-3; no definite D call. Germline CDR1 and CDR2: SEHNR and FQNEAQ (reference sequence). Trimming stripped 3 bases from V and 5 bases from J, with 6 bases between. This CDR3 comprises 12 residues. The CDR3 bases are TGTGCCAGCAGCTTTAGTCTAGATACGCAGTATTTT. This translates into CASSFSLDTQYF.

This rearrangement joins TRBV19 to TRBJ2-2, with TRBD1 matching over 8 bases. V dropped 4 bases and J dropped 4; count of bases not matched to a gene: 2. The CDR3 runs to 14 residues. The germline V gene encodes CDR1 LNHDA and CDR2 SQIVND (reference sequence). DNA for the CDR3: TGTGCCAGTAGTACTACAGGGGGCACCGGGGAGCTGTTTTTT. Encoded protein: CASSTTGGTGELFF.

The chain combines TRBV6-5 with TRBJ2-1; TRBD2 agrees at 9 bases. Unmatched junction bases numbered 6, after V lost 6 bases and J lost 9 bases. This CDR3 spans 13 amino acids. CDR1 and CDR2 (germline): MNHEY, SVGAGI. The CDR3 here is CASRLAGDGEQFF. CDR3 in DNA: TGTGCCAGCAGATTAGCGGGAGATGGTGAGCAGTTCTTC.

V is TRBV7-2 and J is TRBJ2-1; D is perhaps TRBD2 (6 bases). The CDR3 consists of 17 residues. Germline-derived CDR1 and CDR2 are SGHTA and FQGNSA. Trimming removed 5 bases at V and 6 bases at J, with 23 bases between. CDR3 protein: CASSLRLVVGGANEQFF. The CDR3 DNA reads TGTGCCAGCAGCCTGAGGCTAGTTGTAGGAGGGGCCAATGAGCAGTTCTTC.

Turning to this clone: This sequence may be a read error, since a much larger clone differs from it by one base. The chain combines TRBV5-4 with TRBJ2-2; tentatively, D is TRBD2 (6 bases). Trimming cost V 0 bases and J 1 base, with 7 bases left between them. The V gene's germline CDR1 is SGHNT and CDR2 YYREEE (reference sequence). This CDR3 has 15 residues. CDR3 sequence reads: CASSLAGRNTGELFF. For the CDR3, the DNA is TGTGCCAGCAGCTTGGCCGGGAGGAACACCGGGGAGCTGTTTTTT.